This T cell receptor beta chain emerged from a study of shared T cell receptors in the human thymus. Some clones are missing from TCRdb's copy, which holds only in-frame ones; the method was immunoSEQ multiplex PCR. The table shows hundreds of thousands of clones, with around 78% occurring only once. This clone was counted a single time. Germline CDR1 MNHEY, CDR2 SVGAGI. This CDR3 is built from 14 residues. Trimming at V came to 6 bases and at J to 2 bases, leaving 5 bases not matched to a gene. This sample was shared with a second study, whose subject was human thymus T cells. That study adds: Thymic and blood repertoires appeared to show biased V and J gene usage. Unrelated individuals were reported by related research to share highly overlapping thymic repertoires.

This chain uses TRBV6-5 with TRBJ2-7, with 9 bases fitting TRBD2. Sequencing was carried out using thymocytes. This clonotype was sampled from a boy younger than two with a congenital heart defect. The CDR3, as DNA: TGTGCCAGCAGCCCCATAGCGGGAGCCTACGAGCAGTACTTC. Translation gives CASSPIAGAYEQYF.